Listed below are T cell receptor beta chains from one sample, sequenced in a study of vaccination and CD4 T cells after COVID-19. These receptors' antigens are unknown. MiXCR, applied by TCRdb to the PCR reads, yields one record per CDR3 protein. The table shows about 15,000 distinct CDR3 sequences, with around 50% occurring only once. The specimen sequenced was CD4+ T cells from blood, cultured in vitro. These receptors all come from a human donor who had recovered from COVID-19. Both conserved end residues are part of each CDR3.

V,CDR3
TRBV30,CAWSRGLNTEAFF
TRBV7-9,CASSLAGQAQETQYF
TRBV7-2,CASSLEHLGAPLHF
TRBV5-4,CASSLSSLMNTEAFF
TRBV25-1,CASSEYSEYNEQFF
TRBV19,CASSTFPSTPGPETQYF
TRBV6-1,CASSDGPGPAWRTFF
TRBV27,CASSPLTAVSSYEQYF
TRBV5-1,CASSTGLAGGTQYF
TRBV20-1,CSAREGQGLNTF
TRBV4-3,CASSQERDEQFF
TRBV6-1,CATQLSARAPFLSYEQYF
TRBV5-1,CASSSTGGLNTGELFF
TRBV6-1,CASSNTGFTEAFF
TRBV5-1,CASSLGYGETQYF
TRBV5-1,CASRLTGASNYGYTF
TRBV24-1,CATSDLINTGELFF
TRBV5-4,CASSWGATGAEAFF
TRBV6-1,CASSGPSGGNTGELFF
TRBV28,CASSLAGTAANEKLFF
TRBV7-2,CASSLRDRAEQYF
TRBV5-1,CASSYQGSYYGYTF
TRBV7-9,CASSLLAGGETQYF
TRBV5-1,CASSLAQTSGKETQYF
TRBV20-1,CSARGVQPQHF
TRBV5-1,CASSLVLGASTDTQYF
TRBV3-1,CASSQSASGRVQYF
TRBV25-1,CASTPAGGNYGYTF
TRBV7-9,CASSLGLGGTEAFF
TRBV11-2,CASSPVGGSGGETQYF
TRBV19,CASSRQESSYEQYF
TRBV6-1,CASSHGTKDSNQPQHF
TRBV2,CASSNLAGPTNEQFF
TRBV6-1,CASSPGGENYGYTF
TRBV3-1,CASSHVGLFAFF
TRBV19,CASLKSGSAGVNTGELFF
TRBV21-1,CASGPGQGTTNEQFF
TRBV15,CATSLIPGTGVSETQYF
TRBV4-3,CASSQVSSGANVLTF
TRBV11-1,CASSSDRFSTDTQYF
TRBV7-3,CASSSRGQANTGELFF
TRBV6-2/TRBV6-3,CASRTTLARGKADTQYF